This TCR beta chain was identified during a study of cytomegalovirus exposure and HLA in healthy donors. Study results and caveats: Researchers reported in a later analysis that a missense DCLRE1C variant was tied to TCR beta V- and J-gene trimming.

This CDR3 has 15 residues. The V gene lost 3 bases and the J gene lost 6 bases, with 14 bases spanning the gap. Per germline, CDR1 SNHLY and CDR2 FYNNEI. The PCR used 60 Vbeta and 13 Jbeta primers. Sequencing used immunoSEQ multiplex PCR; TCRdb keeps in-frame clones, though not all of them. The sample records more than 85,000 clones, approximately 80% being singletons. Worth noting for this clone: The antigen is not known.

The chain links TRBV2 to TRBJ2-2; D is possibly TRBD2 (5 bases). The clonotype was recovered from a male donor in good health and CMV-seronegative. The source material was PBMCs. The DNA of the CDR3 is TGTGCCAGCAGTGAGACTGCAGGCGGGCCCGGGGAGCTGTTTTTT. Its translation is CASSETAGGPGELFF.